This is a list of T cell receptor beta chains from one sample in a study of T-cell reconstitution after alpha-beta-depleted transplantation in children. From the PCR reads, TCRdb called clonotypes with MiXCR, one entry per CDR3 protein. This table has 55,000 to 70,000 distinct CDR3 sequences, 11% appearing once. The source was PBMCs, collected before TCRalphabeta/CD19-depleted stem cell transplant. These TCRs come from a boy between 10 and 17 years old with acute myeloid leukemia, due to receive a stem cell transplant. Both conserved end residues are part of each CDR3. The D gene is left open where the match is weak.

v_call: TRBV6-5; d_call: NA; cdr3_aa: CASSFSQYSNQPQHF
v_call: TRBV5-5; d_call: NA; cdr3_aa: CASTSQYALSHWNYGYTF
v_call: TRBV30; d_call: NA; cdr3_aa: CAWRITDTQYF
v_call: TRBV27; d_call: TRBD1; cdr3_aa: CASSLGTGRGLDTQYF
v_call: TRBV3-1; d_call: TRBD2; cdr3_aa: CATCHLGLAGPIYEQYF
v_call: TRBV5-1; d_call: NA; cdr3_aa: CASGAGAGNTEAFF
v_call: TRBV12-3/TRBV12-4; d_call: NA; cdr3_aa: CASTSGQVFGDTQYF
v_call: TRBV27; d_call: TRBD2; cdr3_aa: CASTMIKGLAGGRGPDTQYF
v_call: TRBV7-2; d_call: NA; cdr3_aa: CASSLRTVNEQFF
v_call: TRBV28; d_call: NA; cdr3_aa: CASSLGSTLNTEAFF
v_call: TRBV5-1; d_call: NA; cdr3_aa: CASSLDGSTDTQYF
v_call: TRBV6-1; d_call: TRBD2; cdr3_aa: CASRGAGGDEQFF
v_call: TRBV12-3/TRBV12-4; d_call: NA; cdr3_aa: CASSPGTIIWQYF
v_call: TRBV5-6; d_call: NA; cdr3_aa: CASSSGRTEYGYTF